Below are 14 T cell receptor beta chains sequenced from a single sample in a study of human T cells and chemical hapten exposure. Time point specified: pre-sensitization, week 0. Treatment specified: therapeutic diphenylcyclopropenone sensitization with weekly scalp DPC. MiXCR was run by TCRdb on the RACE reads, yielding one entry per CDR3 protein. The sample consists of around 300,000 distinct CDR3 sequences, approximately 5% of them appearing once. The sample here was whole blood, taken in connection with sensitization to the hapten diphenylcyclopropenone (DPC). These TCRs come from a young woman with alopecia areata. Some clones in this sample may be carry-over from other donors' samples.

The table lists this clonotype with many counts. V and J are TRBV5-1 and TRBJ2-3, with unresolved D. The CDR3 runs to 15 residues. Germline CDR1 reads SGHRS; CDR2 reads YFSETQ. Trimming removed 3 bases from V and 0 bases from J, with 11 bases in between. DNA of the CDR3: TGCGCCAGCAGCTGGAACCCAACTAGCACAGATACGCAGTATTTT. This gives the protein CASSWNPTSTDTQYF.

The chain recombines TRBV28 with TRBJ1-3; possibly TRBD1 for D (5 bases). The germline V gene encodes CDR1 MDHEN and CDR2 SYDVKM. Trimming pared 8 bases from V and 0 bases from J, leaving 14 bases between. The CDR3 runs to 15 residues. The chain's CDR3 is CASEMGGSSGNTIYF. CDR3 DNA: TGTGCCAGCGAAATGGGGGGTAGCTCTGGAAACACCATATATTTT.

J is TRBJ2-3 and V is TRBV6-6; D may be TRBD2 (5 bases). This CDR3 region has 11 residues. Germline CDR1 reads MNHNY; CDR2 reads SVGAGI (reference sequence). Trimming pared 11 bases from V and 2 bases from J, leaving 8 bases between. The CDR3 loop reads CAVGITDTQYF. DNA of the CDR3: TGTGCCGTCGGGATCACAGATACGCAGTATTTT.

This clonotype was observed many times. The V gene is TRBV20-1, the J gene TRBJ2-7; D call uncertain. Germline V gene lookup returns CDR1 DFQATT and CDR2 SNEGSKA (reference sequence). The CDR3 has 14 residues. Trimming pared 1 base from V and 6 bases from J, leaving 16 bases between. The CDR3 here is CSARGALNRVEQYF. Written as DNA, the CDR3 is TGCAGTGCTAGAGGAGCCCTAAACAGAGTCGAGCAGTACTTC.

The chain uses TRBV10-3 and TRBJ1-3; D may be TRBD1 (5 bases). The CDR3 spans 14 residues. CDR1 is ENHRY and CDR2 is SYGVKD in the germline V gene. V shed 5 bases and J shed 0 bases, with 8 bases lying between them. CDR3 coding DNA: TGTGCCATCAGTCTAGACAGCTCTGGAAACACCATATATTTT. It specifies CAISLDSSGNTIYF.

The V and J genes are TRBV6-2 or TRBV6-3 and TRBJ2-7, with D perhaps matching TRBD1 (6 bases). Trimming pared 10 bases from V and 7 bases from J, leaving 20 bases between. The germline V gene encodes CDR1 MNHEY and CDR2 SVGEGT. This CDR3 is built from 13 residues. CDR3 bases: TGTGCCATCACCTGGGGGCCCGTGGGTGAGCAGTACTTC. As protein: CAITWGPVGEQYF.

The genes are TRBV20-1 and TRBJ1-3; a possible D gene is TRBD1 (5 bases). CDR1 and CDR2 from the germline V gene are DFQATT and SNEGSKA (reference sequence). V was clipped by 6 bases and J by 3 bases, with 21 bases between them. The CDR3 is 16 amino acids. The CDR3 here is CSAPFQGTPSGNTIYF. The CDR3 DNA reads TGCAGTGCACCTTTCCAGGGTACCCCTAGTGGAAACACCATATATTTT.

This clonotype was seen a handful of times. The J gene is TRBJ1-2, the V gene TRBV6-6, with TRBD1 matching over 7 bases. Germline trimming cut 4 bases from V and 6 bases from J; bases unmatched to any gene: 8. CDR3 length equals 14 residues. Germline values: CDR1 MNHNY, CDR2 SVGAGI (reference sequence). The CDR3 region has the DNA TGTGCCAGCAGTTTCGGGACAGCCGACAATGGCTACACCTTC. Translated, it gives CASSFGTADNGYTF.

This clonotype was detected ten times or more. The chain joins TRBV7-9 to TRBJ2-7; TRBD2 agrees at 8 bases. The CDR3 covers 17 residues. Trimming removed 5 bases from V and 1 base from J; junction bases left unmatched: 13. Germline V gives CDR1 SEHNR, CDR2 FQNEAQ (reference sequence). CDR3 protein: CASSPPAGGGPSYEQYF. Here the CDR3 DNA reads TGTGCCAGCAGCCCACCCGCCGGGGGGGGCCCATCCTACGAGCAGTACTTC.

In its sample, this clonotype was seen many times. For the CDR3, the DNA is TGCGCCAGCAGCCAAGAGCCGGCGGGTGGGGCCAACGTCCTGACTTTC. Encoded protein: CASSQEPAGGANVLTF. The chain couples TRBV4-3 to TRBJ2-6, with a possible D match to TRBD2 (5 bases). V shed 0 bases and J shed 3 bases, with 9 bases lying between them. Per the germline V gene, CDR1 is LGHNA and CDR2 is YSLEER. The CDR3 totals 16 residues.

This clonotype has only a few counts. The gene calls are TRBV20-1 and TRBJ1-5, with 7 bases matching TRBD1. Losses at the gene ends were 6 bases for V and 5 bases for J; bases not matched to a gene: 4. There are 12 residues in the CDR3. Germline V gives CDR1 DFQATT, CDR2 SNEGSKA (reference sequence). DNA of the CDR3: TGCAGTGCCCTGCAGGGGGATCAGCCCCAGCATTTT. Its translation is CSALQGDQPQHF.

The rearrangement joins TRBV9 to TRBJ1-1; D remains unclear. CDR1 is SGDLS, CDR2 YYNGEE, per germline. V lost 3 bases and J 0 bases, leaving 6 bases between the germline ends. The CDR3 runs 13 residues. The CDR3 protein is CASSANLNTEAFF. The CDR3 bases are TGTGCCAGCAGCGCAAACCTGAACACTGAAGCTTTCTTT.

The V call is TRBV29-1, the J call TRBJ2-6; 9 nucleotides align to TRBD1. Germline assignment: CDR1 SQVTM and CDR2 ANQGSEA. The ends lost 5 bases at V and 1 base at J; junction bases unmatched: 12. CDR3 length: 18 amino acids. CDR3 residues: CSVTLGTGRHSGANVLTF. CDR3 bases: TGCAGCGTTACGTTAGGGACAGGGAGACATTCTGGGGCCAACGTCCTGACTTTC.

This clonotype was observed a few times. The gene calls are TRBV6-1 and TRBJ1-1, with D hard to call. The CDR3 is 15 residues long. The V gene lost 2 bases and the J gene lost 0 bases, with 10 bases spanning the gap. Germline values: CDR1 MNHNS, CDR2 SASEGT. The CDR3 is CASSESPFMNTEAFF. The CDR3 DNA sequence: TGTGCCAGCAGTGAATCTCCGTTCATGAACACTGAAGCTTTCTTT.